This entry lists 12 T cell receptor beta chains sequenced from one sample in a study of regulatory T cells in long-lasting Graves disease (dated by TCRdb to about 2021). What this sample's time point label stands for: persistent/refractory GD, antithyroid drugs over 5 years with positive TRAb. For both TCR sequencing and RNA sequencing, RNA was extracted from PBMCs in TRIzol. The protocol used for the library was multiplex PCR. Sequencing used an Illumina HiSeq 4000. CDR3 regions were amplified by Arm-PCR with iRepertoire HTBI primers to construct TCR beta libraries. TCRdb trimmed the raw reads at Q25, called clones with MiXCR and kept productive beta chains. A single entry per CDR3 protein holds the most common genes and DNA from its merged rows. This sample holds about 340,000 distinct CDR3 sequences; roughly a fifth were observed only once. The ten largest make up less than 35% of the sample. The material sequenced was peripheral blood mononuclear cells (PBMCs), taken when the disease was refractory, from a patient treated with antithyroid drugs. The receptors were gathered from a female donor with Graves disease.

Ten or more counts support this clonotype. This sequence joins TRBV7-9 and TRBJ1-1, with D possibly TRBD1 on 5 matching bases. With 0 bases removed from V and 5 bases from J, the gap between germline ends came to 13 bases. There are 15 residues in the CDR3. Germline V gene sequence: CDR1 SEHNR, CDR2 FQNEAQ (reference sequence). This CDR3 reads CASSLAGDWRTEAFF. The CDR3 DNA reads TGTGCCAGCAGCTTAGCGGGGGATTGGCGAACTGAAGCTTTCTTT.

This clonotype appeared many times. This sequence joins TRBV11-3 and TRBJ2-5; no reliable D call. The CDR3 sequence is 15 residues long. The V end lost 5 bases, the J end lost 2 bases, and 15 bases lay between the germline ends. Germline loops: CDR1 SGHNT, CDR2 YENEEA. CDR3 sequence reads: CASSDTLGNQETQYF. CDR3 coding DNA: TGTGCCAGCAGCGACACCCTAGGGAATCAAGAGACCCAGTACTTC.

This clonotype showed up just a few times. This chain links TRBV3-1 with TRBJ2-7; TRBD2 agrees at 8 bases. The CDR3 loop spans 15 amino acids. Trimming removed 0 bases from V and 2 bases from J; junction bases left unmatched: 3. Germline V gene sequence: CDR1 LGHDT, CDR2 YNNKEL (reference sequence). The CDR3 coding sequence is TGTGCCAGCAGCCAAGAACTAGCGGTGACCTACGAGCAGTACTTC. It translates to CASSQELAVTYEQYF.

Only a few counts were recorded for this clonotype. The chain recombines TRBV19 with TRBJ1-5; TRBD1 agrees at 7 bases. The CDR3 loop spans 16 amino acids. J was trimmed by 0 bases and V by 3 bases; bases with no gene match: 5. Germline CDR1 is LNHDA and CDR2 is SQIVND (reference sequence). CDR3 nucleotides: TGTGCCAGTAGTATCCGGACAGGCCATAGCAATCAGCCCCAGCATTTT. The encoded protein is CASSIRTGHSNQPQHF.

The CDR3, as DNA: TGTGCCACCAGCAGATTAGCAGGGGAGCCTAATGAAAAACTGTTTTTT. Its protein product is CATSRLAGEPNEKLFF. V gene TRBV15 combines with J gene TRBJ1-4; possibly TRBD1 for D (6 bases). Germline-derived CDR1 and CDR2 are LNHNV and YYDKDF (reference sequence). Trimming took 2 bases from V and 3 from J, leaving 13 bases between them. The CDR3 is 16 amino acids.

This sequence joins TRBV24-1 and TRBJ2-2, with D perhaps matching TRBD1 (6 bases). Germline CDR1 and CDR2: KGHDR and SFDVKD. V lost 7 bases to trimming and J lost 7 bases, with 12 bases between them. This CDR3 has 13 amino acids. CDR3 residues: CATRDSARGELFF. As DNA, the CDR3 is TGTGCCACCAGGGACAGCGCTCGCGGGGAGCTGTTTTTT.

This clonotype came up a few times. The V gene is TRBV6-1, the J gene TRBJ1-1; D gene ambiguous. The CDR3 is 14 amino acids. Trimming shortened V by 3 bases and J by 1 base, and 9 bases separated the two germline ends. The germline CDR1 and CDR2 sequences are MNHNS and SASEGT. The CDR3 DNA follows: TGTGCCAGCAGTGAGACGGGTTCGAACACTGAAGCTTTCTTT. Protein: CASSETGSNTEAFF.

This clonotype was observed at least ten times. V gene TRBV6-1 combines with J gene TRBJ1-1; unclear D gene. The CDR3 spans 14 residues. V shed 10 bases and J shed 3 bases, with 18 bases lying between them. In germline, CDR1 is MNHNS, CDR2 SASEGT. CDR3 residues: CATMNGVGDTEAFF. The CDR3 nucleotides read TGTGCCACCATGAACGGGGTTGGTGACACTGAAGCTTTCTTT.

This clonotype has ten or more counts. This rearrangement joins TRBV27 to TRBJ2-7; 10 bases line up with TRBD2. Per the germline V gene, CDR1 is MNHEY and CDR2 is SMNVEV (reference sequence). With V trimmed by 2 bases and J by 6 bases, 1 base remained unmatched. The CDR3 length is 13 residues. The CDR3 DNA follows: TGTGCCAGCAGTTTACTAGCGGGAGCCGAGCAGTACTTC. It is translated as CASSLLAGAEQYF.

This clonotype was observed at least ten times. The rearrangement joins TRBV20-1 to TRBJ2-7, with 7 nucleotides matching TRBD2. The CDR3 sequence is 14 residues long. CDR1 is DFQATT, CDR2 SNEGSKA, per germline (reference sequence). Trimming removed 5 bases from V and 4 bases from J; junction bases left unmatched: 11. The CDR3 DNA is TGCAGTGCTGCGGCGGGGGTAGGTCCTTACGAGCAGTACTTC. Its protein is CSAAAGVGPYEQYF.

This clonotype was observed many times. The CDR3 sequence: CASRTGTDGYTF. CDR3 DNA sequence: TGTGCCAGCAGAACAGGGACGGATGGCTACACCTTC. The J gene is TRBJ1-2, the V gene TRBV6-1; TRBD1 is a possible D gene (6 bases). V was shortened by 6 bases and J by 6 bases, with 11 bases between the two germline ends. Germline assignment: CDR1 MNHNS and CDR2 SASEGT. CDR3 length: 12 amino acids.

This clonotype has a count of ten or more. This chain joins TRBV28 and TRBJ1-2; no reliable D call. Trimming shortened V by 2 bases and J by 8 bases, and 12 bases separated the two germline ends. Germline V gene data show CDR1 as MDHEN and CDR2 as SYDVKM. The CDR3 is 13 amino acids. For the CDR3, the DNA is TGTGCCAGCAGTTTAACCTCCTCGGGAGGCTACACCTTC. This gives the protein CASSLTSSGGYTF.